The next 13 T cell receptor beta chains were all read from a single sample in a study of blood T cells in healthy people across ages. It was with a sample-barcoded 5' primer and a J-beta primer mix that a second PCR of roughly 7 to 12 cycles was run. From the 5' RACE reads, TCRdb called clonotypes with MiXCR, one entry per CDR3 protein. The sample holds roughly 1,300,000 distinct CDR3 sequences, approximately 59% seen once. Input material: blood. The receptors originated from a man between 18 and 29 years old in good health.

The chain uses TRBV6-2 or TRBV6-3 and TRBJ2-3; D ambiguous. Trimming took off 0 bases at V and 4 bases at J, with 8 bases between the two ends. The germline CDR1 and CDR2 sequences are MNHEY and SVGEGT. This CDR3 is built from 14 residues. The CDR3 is CASSYSPVPDTQYF. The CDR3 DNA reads TGTGCCAGCAGTTACTCTCCCGTACCAGATACGCAGTATTTT.

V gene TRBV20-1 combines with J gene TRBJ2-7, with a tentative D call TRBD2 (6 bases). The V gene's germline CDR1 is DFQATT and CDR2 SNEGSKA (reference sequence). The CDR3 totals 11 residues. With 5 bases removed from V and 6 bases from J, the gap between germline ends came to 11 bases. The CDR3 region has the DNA TGCAGTGCTGGATCTAGCGCCGAGCAGTACTTC. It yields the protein CSAGSSAEQYF.

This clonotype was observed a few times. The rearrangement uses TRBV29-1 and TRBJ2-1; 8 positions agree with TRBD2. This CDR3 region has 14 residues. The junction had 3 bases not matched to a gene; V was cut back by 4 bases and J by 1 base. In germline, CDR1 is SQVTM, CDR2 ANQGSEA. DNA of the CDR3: TGCAGCGTTGTAAGCGGGAGTTCCTACAATGAGCAGTTCTTC. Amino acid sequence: CSVVSGSSYNEQFF.

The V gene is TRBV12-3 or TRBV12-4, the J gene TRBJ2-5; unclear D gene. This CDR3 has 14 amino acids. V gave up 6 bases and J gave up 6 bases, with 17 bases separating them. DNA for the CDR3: TGTGCCAGCAGCCACCACTCCGGGTTTAAGACCCAGTACTTC. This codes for CASSHHSGFKTQYF.

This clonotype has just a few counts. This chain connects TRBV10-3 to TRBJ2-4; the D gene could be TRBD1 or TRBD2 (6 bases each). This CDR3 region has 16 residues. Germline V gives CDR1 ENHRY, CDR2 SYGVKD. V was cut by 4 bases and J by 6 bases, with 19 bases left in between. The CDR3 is CAISGGGTTRGNIQYF. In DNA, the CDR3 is TGTGCCATCAGTGGTGGCGGGACAACGCGGGGAAACATTCAGTACTTC.

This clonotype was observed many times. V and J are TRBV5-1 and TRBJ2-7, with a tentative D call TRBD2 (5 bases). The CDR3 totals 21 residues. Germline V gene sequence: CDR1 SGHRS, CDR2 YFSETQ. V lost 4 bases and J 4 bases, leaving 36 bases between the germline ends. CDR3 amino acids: CASSPMDGYKAESQYRYEQYF. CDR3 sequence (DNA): TGCGCCAGCAGCCCGATGGACGGCTACAAAGCGGAGTCCCAATATAGGTACGAGCAGTACTTC.

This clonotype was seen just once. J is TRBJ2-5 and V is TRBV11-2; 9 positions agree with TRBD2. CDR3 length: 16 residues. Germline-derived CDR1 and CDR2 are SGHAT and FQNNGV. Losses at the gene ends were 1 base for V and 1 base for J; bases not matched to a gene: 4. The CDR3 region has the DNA TGTGCCAGCAGCTTAGGGGCGGGGGGGACCCAAGAGACCCAGTACTTC. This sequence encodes CASSLGAGGTQETQYF.

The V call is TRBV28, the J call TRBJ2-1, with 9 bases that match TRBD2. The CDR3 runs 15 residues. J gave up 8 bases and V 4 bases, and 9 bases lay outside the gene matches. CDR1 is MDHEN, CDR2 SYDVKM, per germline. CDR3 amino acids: CASSSPSAGGDEQFF. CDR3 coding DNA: TGTGCCAGCAGTTCCCCTTCAGCGGGAGGCGATGAGCAGTTCTTC.

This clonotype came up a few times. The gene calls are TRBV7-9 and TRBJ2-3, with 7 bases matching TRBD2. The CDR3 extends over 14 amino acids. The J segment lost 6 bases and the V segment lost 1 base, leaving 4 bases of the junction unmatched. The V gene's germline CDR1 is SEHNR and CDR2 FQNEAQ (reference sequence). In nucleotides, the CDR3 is TGTGCCAGCAGCTTAGGGGCGGGAGAGGATACGCAGTATTTT. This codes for CASSLGAGEDTQYF.

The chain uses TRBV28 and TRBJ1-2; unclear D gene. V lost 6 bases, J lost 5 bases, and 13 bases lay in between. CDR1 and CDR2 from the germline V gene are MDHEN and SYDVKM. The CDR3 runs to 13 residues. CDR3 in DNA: TGTGCCAGCAGACCTAGATCCCTTTATGGCTACACCTTC. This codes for CASRPRSLYGYTF.

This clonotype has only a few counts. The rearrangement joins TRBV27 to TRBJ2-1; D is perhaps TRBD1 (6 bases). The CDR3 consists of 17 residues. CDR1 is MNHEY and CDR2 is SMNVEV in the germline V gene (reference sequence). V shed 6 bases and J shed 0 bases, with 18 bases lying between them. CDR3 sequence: CASRSKRTARSYNEQFF. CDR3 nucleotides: TGTGCCAGCAGATCGAAACGGACAGCCCGCTCCTACAATGAGCAGTTCTTC.

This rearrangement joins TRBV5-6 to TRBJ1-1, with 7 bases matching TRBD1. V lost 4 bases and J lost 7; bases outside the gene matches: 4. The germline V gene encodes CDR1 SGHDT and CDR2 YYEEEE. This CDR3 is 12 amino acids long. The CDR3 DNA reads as TGTGCCAGCAGCCTCTGGGACAGTGAAGCTTTCTTT. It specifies CASSLWDSEAFF.

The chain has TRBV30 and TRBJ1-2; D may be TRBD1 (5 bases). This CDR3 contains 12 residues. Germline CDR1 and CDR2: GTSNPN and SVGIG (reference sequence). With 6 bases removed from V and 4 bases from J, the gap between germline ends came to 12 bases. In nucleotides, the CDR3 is TGTGCCTGTGGGAGGGACCTCTATGGCTACACCTTC. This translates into CACGRDLYGYTF.